This T cell receptor beta chain came from a study of T cells in women clearing cervical HPV infection. Across the whole study: Case blood drawn at lesion detection; control blood after infection cleared.

Using immunoSEQ multiplex PCR, the repertoire was profiled, and TCRdb retains in-frame clones only, with some absent. The sample has around 24,000 clones. In the case of this clone: Antigen: not known.

The study, taken as a whole, reports: CIN3+ cases had significantly higher TCR richness than controls; evenness did not differ. Associations may precede or follow infection; HPV-specific or memory T cells were not isolated.

All donors had a single incident cervical HPV16 infection, not prevalent. The sequenced material came from blood buffy coat. The receptor was derived from a woman aged 18 to 75 with a cervical HPV16 infection that either progressed to CIN3+ or cleared (not recorded which).

The sequenced CDR3 bases are TGTGCCAGCAGCTTAGGGCAGGGGACCTACAATGAC. Translated: CASSLGQGTYND. In full, the CDR3 reads CASSLGQGTYNDYTF. The V and J genes are TRBV7-9 and TRBJ1-2; maybe TRBD1 (6 bases). From the germline J gene comes the end of the CDR3, since the read stops 3 residues before it. Germline values: CDR1 SEHNR, CDR2 FQNEAQ (reference sequence). This CDR3 comprises 15 residues.